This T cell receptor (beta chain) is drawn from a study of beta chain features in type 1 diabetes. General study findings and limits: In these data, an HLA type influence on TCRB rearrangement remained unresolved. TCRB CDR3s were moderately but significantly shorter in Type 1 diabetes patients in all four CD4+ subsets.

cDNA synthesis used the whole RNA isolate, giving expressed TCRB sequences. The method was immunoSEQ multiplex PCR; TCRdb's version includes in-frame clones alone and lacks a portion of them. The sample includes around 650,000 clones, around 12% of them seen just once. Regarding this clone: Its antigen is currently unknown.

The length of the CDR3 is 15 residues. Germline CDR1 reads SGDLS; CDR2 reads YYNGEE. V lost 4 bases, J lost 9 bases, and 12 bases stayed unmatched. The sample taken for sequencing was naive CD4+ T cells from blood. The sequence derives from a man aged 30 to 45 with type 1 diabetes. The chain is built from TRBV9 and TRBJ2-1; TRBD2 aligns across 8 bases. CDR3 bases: TGTGCCAGCAGCCCCCTAAGGCGGGGGGAAGGTGAGCAGTTCTTC. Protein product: CASSPLRRGEGEQFF.